The rows below give T cell receptor beta chains drawn from one sample of a study of lymphopenia after photon versus proton radiotherapy. Sequencing was performed with immunoSEQ multiplex PCR; in TCRdb, only in-frame clones are kept and a portion is missing. Of 25,000 to 35,000 clones detected, roughly 89% appear once; the ten largest clones hold 6.6%. The specimen was peripheral blood, collected from a patient treated with proton-based radiotherapy. These receptors all come from a woman in her seventies with pancreatic cancer. Some clones in this sample may be carry-over from other donors' samples. Both conserved end residues are part of each CDR3. The order of the fields is J gene, clone size, D gene, V gene, CDR3 protein, CDR3 DNA. A D gene is named only where the DNA matches it firmly. Only part of the rows carry a size: once, few, many, or a class if the clone is expanded.

J: TRBJ2-5; size: .; D: .; V: TRBV10-3; CDR3: CAISDGVGMAETQYF; DNA: TGTGCCATCAGTGATGGGGTCGGGATGGCGGAGACCCAGTACTTC
J: TRBJ1-1; size: .; D: TRBD1; V: TRBV30; CDR3: CAWRDRVATEAFF; DNA: TGTGCCTGGAGGGACAGGGTGGCCACTGAAGCTTTCTTT
J: TRBJ2-5; size: .; D: .; V: TRBV30; CDR3: CAWSVGLGETQYF; DNA: TGTGCCTGGAGTGTCGGCCTGGGGGAGACCCAGTACTTC
J: TRBJ2-2; size: .; D: TRBD2; V: TRBV29-1; CDR3: CSVEDSGFGTSGNANTGELFF; DNA: TGCAGCGTTGAAGATTCTGGGTTCGGGACTAGCGGGAACGCGAACACCGGGGAGCTGTTTTTT
J: TRBJ2-7; size: once; D: .; V: TRBV4-1; CDR3: CASSQEWAGGVSYEQYF; DNA: TGCGCCAGCAGCCAAGAATGGGCAGGCGGGGTCTCCTACGAGCAGTACTTC
J: TRBJ2-7; size: .; D: .; V: TRBV6-9; CDR3: CASSQGNSYEQYF; DNA: TGTGCCAGCAGCCAGGGGAACTCCTACGAGCAGTACTTC
J: TRBJ2-5; size: .; D: TRBD1; V: TRBV11-3; CDR3: CASSFGTGVQETQYF; DNA: TGTGCCAGCAGCTTCGGGACAGGGGTCCAAGAGACCCAGTACTTC
J: TRBJ2-7; size: .; D: .; V: TRBV6-9; CDR3: CASSYMYEQYF; DNA: TGTGCCAGCAGTTACATGTACGAGCAGTACTTC
J: TRBJ2-1; size: .; D: TRBD2; V: TRBV10-3; CDR3: CAIRTSGEWNEQFF; DNA: TGTGCCATCAGAACTAGCGGGGAGTGGAATGAGCAGTTCTTC
J: TRBJ2-5; size: once; D: .; V: TRBV30; CDR3: CAWSVGAQETQYF; DNA: TGTGCCTGGAGTGTGGGGGCCCAAGAGACCCAGTACTTC
J: TRBJ2-7; size: .; D: TRBD2; V: TRBV19; CDR3: CASKVASGTTEQYF; DNA: TGTGCCAGTAAGGTTGCGAGCGGGACGACCGAGCAGTACTTC
J: TRBJ2-7; size: .; D: TRBD2; V: TRBV27; CDR3: CASSSSIRDYQFYEQYF; DNA: TGTGCCAGCAGTTCATCCATCCGGGACTATCAGTTCTACGAGCAGTACTTC
J: TRBJ1-1; size: once; D: .; V: TRBV5-5; CDR3: CASRTGRNTEAFF; DNA: TGTGCCAGCAGGACCGGACGGAACACTGAAGCTTTCTTT
J: TRBJ2-3; size: .; D: .; V: TRBV5-1; CDR3: CASSPISSTDTQYF; DNA: TGCGCCAGCAGCCCAATCTCTAGCACAGATACGCAGTATTTT
J: TRBJ2-4; size: once; D: TRBD1; V: TRBV28; CDR3: CASSDRDRTKNIQYF; DNA: TGTGCCAGCAGTGACCGGGACAGGACTAAAAACATTCAGTACTTC
J: TRBJ1-5; size: .; D: TRBD1; V: TRBV6-4; CDR3: CASSEQGGYQPQHF; DNA: TGTGCCAGCAGTGAACAGGGGGGTTATCAGCCCCAGCATTTT
J: TRBJ2-1; size: once; D: TRBD1; V: TRBV18; CDR3: CASSPPTTGGNEQFF; DNA: TGTGCCAGCTCACCACCCACAACAGGGGGGAATGAGCAGTTCTTC
J: TRBJ1-4; size: .; D: TRBD1; V: TRBV4-3; CDR3: CASSQDGPRGTEKLFF; DNA: TGCGCCAGCAGCCAAGATGGCCCCAGGGGGACTGAAAAACTGTTTTTT
J: TRBJ2-7; size: .; D: TRBD1; V: TRBV29-1; CDR3: CSVGRDRGAEQYF; DNA: TGCAGCGTTGGGAGGGACAGGGGAGCCGAGCAGTACTTC
J: TRBJ1-5; size: .; D: .; V: TRBV6-1; CDR3: CASSELGGILNQPQHF; DNA: TGTGCCAGCAGTGAACTAGGTGGCATACTGAATCAGCCCCAGCATTTT
J: TRBJ1-5; size: .; D: .; V: TRBV6-5; CDR3: CASSYQYNQPQHF; DNA: TGTGCCAGCAGTTATCAGTACAATCAGCCCCAGCATTTT
J: TRBJ1-5; size: .; D: .; V: TRBV6-6; CDR3: CASSYPGVGQPQHF; DNA: TGTGCCAGCAGTTACCCGGGAGTAGGACAGCCCCAGCATTTT
J: TRBJ1-2; size: .; D: .; V: TRBV27; CDR3: CASSLSGILNYGYTF; DNA: TGTGCCAGCAGTTTGTCAGGGATTTTGAACTATGGCTACACCTTC
J: TRBJ2-5; size: once; D: .; V: TRBV10-3; CDR3: CAISEWGQETQYF; DNA: TGTGCCATCAGTGAGTGGGGCCAAGAGACCCAGTACTTC
J: TRBJ2-1; size: once; D: .; V: TRBV11-3; CDR3: CASSLNAGNEQFF; DNA: TGTGCCAGCAGCTTAAATGCGGGGAATGAGCAGTTCTTC
J: TRBJ2-2; size: .; D: TRBD1; V: TRBV19; CDR3: CASSTGGNTGELFF; DNA: TGTGCCAGTAGTACAGGGGGTAACACCGGGGAGCTGTTTTTT
J: TRBJ2-5; size: .; D: TRBD2; V: TRBV9; CDR3: CASSVLAGGFETQYF; DNA: TGTGCCAGCAGCGTCCTAGCGGGAGGATTCGAGACCCAGTACTTC
J: TRBJ2-7; size: .; D: .; V: TRBV29-1; CDR3: CSVARDRYEQYF; DNA: TGCAGCGTTGCGCGGGACAGATACGAGCAGTACTTC
J: TRBJ2-1; size: .; D: .; V: TRBV19; CDR3: CASSGSARYEQFF; DNA: TGTGCCAGTAGCGGCTCCGCTAGGTATGAGCAGTTCTTC
J: TRBJ1-3; size: .; D: .; V: TRBV11-1; CDR3: CASSQSGGLSGNTIYF; DNA: TGTGCCAGCAGCCAATCTGGAGGGCTCTCTGGAAACACCATATATTTT
J: TRBJ1-2; size: .; D: .; V: TRBV6-5; CDR3: CASSLLRGNFGYTF; DNA: TGTGCCAGCAGTTTACTGCGGGGGAATTTTGGCTACACCTTC
J: TRBJ2-2; size: once; D: TRBD2; V: TRBV19; CDR3: CASSPILAGFNTGELFF; DNA: TGTGCCAGTAGTCCTATACTAGCGGGGTTTAACACCGGGGAGCTGTTTTTT
J: TRBJ2-7; size: .; D: .; V: TRBV6-1; CDR3: CASSARGPNSEQYF; DNA: TGTGCCAGCAGTGCGAGGGGACCCAATTCCGAGCAGTACTTC
J: TRBJ2-3; size: .; D: .; V: TRBV7-2; CDR3: CASSLVRRRLATDTQYF; DNA: TGTGCCAGCAGCTTAGTACGGAGGAGATTAGCAACAGATACGCAGTATTTT
J: TRBJ2-1; size: .; D: TRBD2; V: TRBV7-2; CDR3: CASSASGRAHEQFF; DNA: TGTGCCAGCAGCGCTAGCGGGAGGGCCCATGAGCAGTTCTTC
J: TRBJ2-1; size: .; D: .; V: TRBV5-1; CDR3: CASSLSGHISYNEQFF; DNA: TGCGCCAGCAGCTTATCCGGGCATATCTCCTACAATGAGCAGTTCTTC
J: TRBJ1-5; size: .; D: TRBD1; V: TRBV10-3; CDR3: CATTGVSNQPQHF; DNA: TGTGCCACCACAGGGGTTAGCAATCAGCCCCAGCATTTT
J: TRBJ1-6; size: .; D: TRBD1; V: TRBV5-1; CDR3: CASSHSDRDSPLHF; DNA: TGCGCCAGCAGCCACTCAGACAGGGATTCACCCCTCCACTTT
J: TRBJ2-5; size: .; D: .; V: TRBV7-9; CDR3: CASSQGGGGTGETQYF; DNA: TGTGCCAGCAGCCAGGGGGGCGGGGGCACCGGGGAGACCCAGTACTTC
J: TRBJ1-1; size: .; D: .; V: TRBV6-1; CDR3: CASSERSVNTEAFF; DNA: TGTGCCAGCAGTGAAAGGTCGGTGAACACTGAAGCTTTCTTT
J: TRBJ2-1; size: .; D: .; V: TRBV5-4; CDR3: CASSLESGHSSYNEQFF; DNA: TGTGCCAGCAGCTTGGAATCGGGACACAGCTCCTACAATGAGCAGTTCTTC
J: TRBJ2-7; size: .; D: .; V: TRBV7-9; CDR3: CASSFARESYEQYF; DNA: TGTGCCAGCAGTTTTGCCCGGGAGTCCTACGAGCAGTACTTC
J: TRBJ2-1; size: .; D: .; V: TRBV29-1; CDR3: CSVDPAIEQFF; DNA: TGCAGCGTTGACCCGGCAATTGAGCAGTTCTTC
J: TRBJ2-3; size: .; D: TRBD2; V: TRBV5-4; CDR3: CASSSSGITDTQYF; DNA: TGTGCCAGCAGCTCTAGCGGGATCACAGATACGCAGTATTTT
J: TRBJ2-7; size: .; D: .; V: TRBV27; CDR3: CASMGTGEGHEQYF; DNA: TGTGCCAGCATGGGAACGGGAGAAGGCCACGAGCAGTACTTC
J: TRBJ2-3; size: .; D: .; V: TRBV5-1; CDR3: CASSFGEADTQYF; DNA: TGCGCCAGCAGCTTCGGTGAAGCAGATACGCAGTATTTT
J: TRBJ2-7; size: .; D: .; V: TRBV11-3; CDR3: CASSFLEGEQYF; DNA: TGTGCCAGCAGCTTCTTGGAGGGCGAGCAGTACTTC
J: TRBJ2-2; size: .; D: TRBD1; V: TRBV4-3; CDR3: CASSQDAGQGEHRGAVF; DNA: TGCGCCAGCAGCCAAGATGCGGGACAGGGGGAACACCGGGGAGCTGTTTTT
J: TRBJ2-1; size: .; D: TRBD2; V: TRBV29-1; CDR3: CSVDRPGLAGNEQFF; DNA: TGCAGCGTTGATAGACCGGGACTAGCGGGAAATGAGCAGTTCTTC
J: TRBJ2-3; size: .; D: .; V: TRBV7-2; CDR3: CASIIGPGTDTQYF; DNA: TGTGCCAGCATAATTGGTCCAGGGACAGATACGCAGTATTTT
J: TRBJ2-2; size: .; D: .; V: TRBV6-5; CDR3: CASSYSRRSNTGELFF; DNA: TGTGCCAGCAGTTACTCGAGAAGATCGAACACCGGGGAGCTGTTTTTT
J: TRBJ1-4; size: .; D: .; V: TRBV30; CDR3: CAWSEGWEKLFF; DNA: TGTGCCTGGAGTGAGGGCTGGGAAAAACTGTTTTTT
J: TRBJ1-5; size: once; D: TRBD1; V: TRBV28; CDR3: CASSSAGTGKPQHF; DNA: TGTGCCAGCAGTTCCGCAGGGACAGGGAAACCCCAGCATTTT